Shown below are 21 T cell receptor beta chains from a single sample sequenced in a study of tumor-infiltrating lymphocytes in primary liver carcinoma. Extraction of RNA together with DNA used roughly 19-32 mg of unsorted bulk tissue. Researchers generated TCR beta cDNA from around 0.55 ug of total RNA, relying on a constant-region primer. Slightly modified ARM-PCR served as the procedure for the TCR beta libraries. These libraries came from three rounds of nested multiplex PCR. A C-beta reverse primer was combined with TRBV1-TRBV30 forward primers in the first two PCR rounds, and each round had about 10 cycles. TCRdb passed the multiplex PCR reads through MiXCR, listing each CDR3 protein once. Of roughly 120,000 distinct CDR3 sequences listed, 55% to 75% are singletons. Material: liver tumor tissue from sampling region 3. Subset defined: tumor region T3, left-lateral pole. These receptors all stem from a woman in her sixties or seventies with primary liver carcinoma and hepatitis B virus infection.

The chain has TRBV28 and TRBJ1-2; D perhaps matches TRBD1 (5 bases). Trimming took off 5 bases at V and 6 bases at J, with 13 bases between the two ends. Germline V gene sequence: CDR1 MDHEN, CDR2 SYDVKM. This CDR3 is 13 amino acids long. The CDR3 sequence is CASSRTGADGYTF. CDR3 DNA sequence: TGTGCCAGCAGTCGCACAGGTGCCGATGGCTACACCTTC.

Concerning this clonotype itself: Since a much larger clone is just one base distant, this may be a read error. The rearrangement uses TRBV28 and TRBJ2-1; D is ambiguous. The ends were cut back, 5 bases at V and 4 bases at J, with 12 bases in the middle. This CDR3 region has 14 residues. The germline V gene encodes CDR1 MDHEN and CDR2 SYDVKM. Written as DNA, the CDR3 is TGTGCCAGCAGTCTACATCTAAGGTACAATGAGCAGTTCTTC. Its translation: CASSLHLRYNEQFF.

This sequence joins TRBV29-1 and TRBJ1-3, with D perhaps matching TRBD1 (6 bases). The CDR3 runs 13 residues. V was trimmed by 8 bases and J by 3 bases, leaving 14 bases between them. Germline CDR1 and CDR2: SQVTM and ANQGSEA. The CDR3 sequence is CSSEGGGGNTIYF. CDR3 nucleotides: TGCAGCTCCGAAGGAGGGGGTGGAAACACCATATATTTT.

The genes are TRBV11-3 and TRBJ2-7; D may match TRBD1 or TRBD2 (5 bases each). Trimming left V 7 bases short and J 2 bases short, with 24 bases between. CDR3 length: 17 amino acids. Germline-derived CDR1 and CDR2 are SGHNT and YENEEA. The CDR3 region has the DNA TGTGCCAGCACCTATTGGGACGGACCACTCGACCCCTACGAGCAGTACTTC. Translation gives CASTYWDGPLDPYEQYF.

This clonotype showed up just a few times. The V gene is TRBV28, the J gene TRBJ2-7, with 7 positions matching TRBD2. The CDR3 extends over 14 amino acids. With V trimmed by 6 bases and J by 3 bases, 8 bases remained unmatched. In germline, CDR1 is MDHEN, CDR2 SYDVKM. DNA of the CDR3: TGTGCCAGCAGCCCCGTGAGCGGGAACTACGAGCAGTACTTC. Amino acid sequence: CASSPVSGNYEQYF.

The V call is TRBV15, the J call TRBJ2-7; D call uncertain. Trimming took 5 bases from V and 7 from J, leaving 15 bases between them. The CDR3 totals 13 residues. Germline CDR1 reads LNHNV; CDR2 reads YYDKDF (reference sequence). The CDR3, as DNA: TGTGCCACCAGCCCCGGAGCGCCTTGGGAGCAGTACTTC. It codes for CATSPGAPWEQYF.

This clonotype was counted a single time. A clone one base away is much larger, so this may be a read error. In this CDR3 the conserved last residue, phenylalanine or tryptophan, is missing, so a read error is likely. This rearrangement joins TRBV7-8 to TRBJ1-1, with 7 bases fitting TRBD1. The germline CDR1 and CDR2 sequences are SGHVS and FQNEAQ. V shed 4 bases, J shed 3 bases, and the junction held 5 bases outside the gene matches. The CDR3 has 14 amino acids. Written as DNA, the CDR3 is TGTGCCAGCAGCTCGACAGGGCCCCACACTGAAGCTTTCATT. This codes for CASSSTGPHTEAFI.

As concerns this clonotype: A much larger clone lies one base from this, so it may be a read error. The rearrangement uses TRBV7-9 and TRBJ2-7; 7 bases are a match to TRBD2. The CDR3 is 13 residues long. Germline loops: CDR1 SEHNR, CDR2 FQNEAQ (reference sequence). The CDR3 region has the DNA TGTGCCAACAGCTCCCAGCGGGACGGGGAGCAGTACTTC. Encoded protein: CANSSQRDGEQYF.

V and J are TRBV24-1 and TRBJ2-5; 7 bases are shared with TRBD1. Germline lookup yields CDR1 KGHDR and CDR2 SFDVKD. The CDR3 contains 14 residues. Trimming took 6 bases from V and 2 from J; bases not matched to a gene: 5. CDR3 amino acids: CATSMTGIQETQYF. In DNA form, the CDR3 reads TGTGCCACCAGTATGACAGGGATACAAGAGACCCAGTACTTC.

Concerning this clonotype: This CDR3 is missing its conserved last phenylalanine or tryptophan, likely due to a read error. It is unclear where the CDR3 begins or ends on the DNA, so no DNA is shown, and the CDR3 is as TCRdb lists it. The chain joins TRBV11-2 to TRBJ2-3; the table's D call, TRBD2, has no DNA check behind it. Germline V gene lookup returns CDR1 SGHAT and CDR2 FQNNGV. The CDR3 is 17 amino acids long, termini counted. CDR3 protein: CASSLAMGRRSTDTQYL.

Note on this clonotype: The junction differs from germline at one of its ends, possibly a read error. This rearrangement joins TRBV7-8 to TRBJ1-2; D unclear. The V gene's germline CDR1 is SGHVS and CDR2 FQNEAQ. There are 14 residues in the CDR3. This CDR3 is CASNLERDNYGYTF. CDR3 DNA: TGTGCCAGCAACTTAGAACGGGATAACTATGGCTACACCTTC. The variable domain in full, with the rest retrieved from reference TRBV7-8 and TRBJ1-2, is GAGVSQSPRYKVAKRGQDVALRCDPISGHVSLFWYQQALGQGPEFLTYFQNEAQLDKSGLPSDRFFAERPEGSVSTLKIQRTQQEDSAVYLCASNLERDNYGYTFGSGTRLTVV.

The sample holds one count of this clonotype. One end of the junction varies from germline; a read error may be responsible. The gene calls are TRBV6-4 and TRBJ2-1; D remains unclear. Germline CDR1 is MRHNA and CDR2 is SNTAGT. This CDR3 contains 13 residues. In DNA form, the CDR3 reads TGTGCCAGCAGTAACTCGGACTACAATGAGCAGTTCTTC. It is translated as CASSNSDYNEQFF.

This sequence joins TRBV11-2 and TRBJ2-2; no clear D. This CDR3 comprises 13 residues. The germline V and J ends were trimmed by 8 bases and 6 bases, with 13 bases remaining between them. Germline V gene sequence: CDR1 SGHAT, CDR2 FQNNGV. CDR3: CASCSLMAGELFF. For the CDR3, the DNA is TGTGCCAGCTGCTCCCTAATGGCCGGGGAGCTGTTTTTT.

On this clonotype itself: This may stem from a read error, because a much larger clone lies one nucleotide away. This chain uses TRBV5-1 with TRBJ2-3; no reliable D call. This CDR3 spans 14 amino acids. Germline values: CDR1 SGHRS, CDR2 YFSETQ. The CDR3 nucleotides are TGCGCCAGCAGCTTGTCGGAGCCCACAGATATGCAGTATTTT. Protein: CASSLSEPTDMQYF.

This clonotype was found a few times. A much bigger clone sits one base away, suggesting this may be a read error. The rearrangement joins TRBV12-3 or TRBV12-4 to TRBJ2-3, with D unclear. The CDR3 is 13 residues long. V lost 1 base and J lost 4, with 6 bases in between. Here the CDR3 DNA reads TGTGCCAGCAGTTTAGTGCGCCCAGATACGCAGTATTTT. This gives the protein CASSLVRPDTQYF.

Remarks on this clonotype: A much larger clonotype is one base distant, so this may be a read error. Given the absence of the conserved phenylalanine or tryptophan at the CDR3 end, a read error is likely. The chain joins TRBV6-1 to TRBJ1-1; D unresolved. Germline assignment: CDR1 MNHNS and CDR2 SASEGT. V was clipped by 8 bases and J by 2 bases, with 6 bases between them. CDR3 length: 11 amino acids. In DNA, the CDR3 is TGTGCCAGCGAGGGTAACACTGAAGCTTTCTTA. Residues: CASEGNTEAFL.

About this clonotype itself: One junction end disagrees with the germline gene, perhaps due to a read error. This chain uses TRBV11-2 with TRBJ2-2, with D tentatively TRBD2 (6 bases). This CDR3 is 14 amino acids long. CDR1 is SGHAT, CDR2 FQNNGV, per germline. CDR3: CASSFSIFTGGLFF. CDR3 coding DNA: TGTGCCAGCAGCTTCAGCATATTCACCGGGGGGCTGTTTTTT.

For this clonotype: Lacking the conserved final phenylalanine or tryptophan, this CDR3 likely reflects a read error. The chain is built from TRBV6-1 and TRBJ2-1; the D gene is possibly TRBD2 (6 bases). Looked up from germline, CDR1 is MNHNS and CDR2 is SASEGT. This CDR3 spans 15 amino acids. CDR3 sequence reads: CASSEGSGSYNEQFL. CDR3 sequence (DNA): TGTGCCAGTAGTGAAGGCTCCGGGAGCTACAATGAGCAGTTCCTC.

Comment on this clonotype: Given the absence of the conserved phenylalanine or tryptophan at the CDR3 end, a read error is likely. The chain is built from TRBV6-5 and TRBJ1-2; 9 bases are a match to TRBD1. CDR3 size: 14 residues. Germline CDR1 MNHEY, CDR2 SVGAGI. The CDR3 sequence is CANSRPGTGNGYTY. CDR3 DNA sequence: TGTGCCAACAGTCGTCCCGGGACAGGGAATGGCTACACCTAC.

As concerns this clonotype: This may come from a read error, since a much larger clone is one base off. CDR3 residues: CVSRDANNEQFF. In DNA, the CDR3 is TGTGTCAGCAGGGACGCGAACAATGAGCAGTTCTTC. The gene calls are TRBV6-5 and TRBJ2-1, with D tentatively TRBD1 or TRBD2 (5 bases each). The CDR3 is 12 amino acids. Germline V CDR1 and CDR2: MNHEY, SVGAGI.

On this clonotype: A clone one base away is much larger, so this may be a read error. CDR3 protein: CVSSATRQGAYGYTF. The CDR3 nucleotides read TGTGTCAGCAGCGCCACACGACAGGGGGCATATGGCTACACCTTC. The rearrangement joins TRBV13 to TRBJ1-2; TRBD1 matches at 10 bases. This CDR3 spans 15 amino acids. Germline V gene lookup returns CDR1 PRHDT and CDR2 FYEKMQ (reference sequence).